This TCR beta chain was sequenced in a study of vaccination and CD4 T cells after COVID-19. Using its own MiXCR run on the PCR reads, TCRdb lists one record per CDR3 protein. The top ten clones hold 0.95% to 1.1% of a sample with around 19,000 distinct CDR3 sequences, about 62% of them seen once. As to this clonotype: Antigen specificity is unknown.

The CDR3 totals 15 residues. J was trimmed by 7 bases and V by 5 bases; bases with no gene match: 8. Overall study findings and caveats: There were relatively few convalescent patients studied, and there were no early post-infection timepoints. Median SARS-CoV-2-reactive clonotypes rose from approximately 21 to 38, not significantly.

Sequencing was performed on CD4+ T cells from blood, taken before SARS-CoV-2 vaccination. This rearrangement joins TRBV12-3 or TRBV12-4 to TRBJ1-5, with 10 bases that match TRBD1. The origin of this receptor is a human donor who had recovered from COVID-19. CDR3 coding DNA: TGTGCCAGCAGTCTAAGGGACAGGGGACGACAGCCCCAGCATTTT. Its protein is CASSLRDRGRQPQHF.